What follows are 28 T cell receptor beta chains derived from one specimen sequenced in a study of T-cell reconstitution after alpha-beta-depleted transplantation in children. Unique molecular identifiers were incorporated when the TCRbeta library was constructed. TCRdb reanalysed the PCR reads using MiXCR and keeps one entry per CDR3 protein. The repertoire has over 200,000 distinct CDR3 sequences, roughly 15% of them found once; the top ten carry about 39%. The source material was PBMCs, mostly from graft donor cells, sampled 360 days after TCRalphabeta/CD19-depleted stem cell transplant. These receptors all stem from a male patient aged 2 to 9 who had a stem cell transplant for acute lymphoblastic leukemia, so the T cells may come from the graft donor.

The chain is built from TRBV12-3 or TRBV12-4 and TRBJ2-1, with 9 bases lining up with TRBD2. The CDR3 sequence is 14 residues long. V was clipped by 5 bases and J by 7 bases; unmatched bases: 6. The CDR3 spells CASSPDSGRNEQFF. CDR3 sequence (DNA): TGTGCCAGCAGTCCCGACAGCGGGAGGAATGAGCAGTTCTTC.

V is TRBV6-1 and J is TRBJ2-2; D is possibly TRBD1 (6 bases). Germline V gene lookup returns CDR1 MNHNS and CDR2 SASEGT. Trimming stripped 1 base from V and 0 bases from J, with 15 bases between. The CDR3 runs to 18 residues. The CDR3 sequence is CASSEVYRADSNTGELFF. The DNA for the CDR3 is TGTGCCAGCAGTGAAGTTTACAGGGCAGACTCGAACACCGGGGAGCTGTTTTTT.

The sample holds many counts of this clonotype. The V gene is TRBV12-3 or TRBV12-4, the J gene TRBJ1-1; unclear D gene. V gave up 2 bases and J gave up 2 bases, with 6 bases separating them. The CDR3 length is 13 residues. The CDR3 DNA reads TGTGCCAGCAGTTTAAGGGCAAACACTGAAGCTTTCTTT. Translation gives CASSLRANTEAFF.

The V and J genes are TRBV12-3 or TRBV12-4 and TRBJ2-2, with 10 bases aligning to TRBD2. The ends lost 7 bases at V and 2 bases at J; junction bases unmatched: 7. CDR3 length: 16 residues. The CDR3, as DNA: TGTGCCAGCAAATCGGGACTAGCGATAAACACCGGGGAGCTGTTTTTT. Translation gives CASKSGLAINTGELFF.

This clonotype was recorded a few times. The chain joins TRBV28 to TRBJ1-1, with D possibly TRBD1 on 6 matching bases. V shed 8 bases and J shed 1 base, with 14 bases lying between them. The CDR3 is 14 residues long. CDR1 and CDR2 from the germline V gene are MDHEN and SYDVKM. The CDR3 region is CASLPGHKNTEAFF. The DNA for the CDR3 is TGTGCCAGCCTGCCGGGACACAAGAACACTGAAGCTTTCTTT.

The chain uses TRBV7-6 and TRBJ2-1, with D tentatively TRBD1 or TRBD2 (6 bases each). V lost 1 base and J 4 bases, leaving 14 bases between the germline ends. The CDR3 loop spans 16 amino acids. Germline assignment: CDR1 SGHVS and CDR2 FNYEAQ. The CDR3 DNA reads TGTGCCAGCAGCTTAGACCCCGGGGGCCTATACAATGAGCAGTTCTTC. Translated: CASSLDPGGLYNEQFF.

This clonotype occurred a few times. The J gene is TRBJ2-2, the V gene TRBV12-3 or TRBV12-4; weak D call: TRBD2 (6 bases). V lost 1 base, J lost 6 bases, and 12 bases lay in between. CDR3 length equals 15 residues. The CDR3 sequence: CASSLGRGQAGELFF. The DNA for the CDR3 is TGTGCCAGCAGTTTAGGGAGGGGTCAGGCCGGGGAGCTGTTTTTT.

The chain carries TRBV3-1 and TRBJ2-1, with 7 positions matching TRBD2. The CDR3 sequence is 15 residues long. The ends lost 4 bases at V and 6 bases at J; junction bases unmatched: 9. Germline values: CDR1 LGHDT, CDR2 YNNKEL (reference sequence). Here the CDR3 DNA reads TGTGCCAGCAGCCCACTAGCGTCTACGGGCAATGAGCAGTTCTTC. Translation gives CASSPLASTGNEQFF.

DNA for the CDR3: TGTGCCAGCAGGCGTTTATCGGCCCACGAGAGCTCTGGGGCCAACGTCCTGACTTTC. Translating gives CASRRLSAHESSGANVLTF. This sequence joins TRBV7-8 and TRBJ2-6; no clear D. Germline-derived CDR1 and CDR2 are SGHVS and FQNEAQ. This CDR3 comprises 19 residues. Between the trimmed V and J ends, which lost 6 bases and 0 bases, there was a span of 21 bases.

The chain couples TRBV12-3 or TRBV12-4 to TRBJ1-4; TRBD1 might be the D (6 bases). The CDR3 is made up of 17 amino acids. Between the trimmed V and J ends, which lost 3 bases and 6 bases, there was a span of 20 bases. CDR3 coding DNA: TGTGCCAGCAGTTTTAAGGTGCAGGGGCCCGGGTATGAAAAACTGTTTTTT. Amino acids: CASSFKVQGPGYEKLFF.

This clonotype was seen a handful of times. The chain is built from TRBV3-1 and TRBJ1-4, with 7 bases lining up with TRBD1. The CDR3 runs 16 residues. CDR1 is LGHDT and CDR2 is YNNKEL in the germline V gene (reference sequence). V lost 1 base to trimming and J lost 3 bases; unmatched junction nucleotides: 5. The CDR3 reads CASSQGTGHSNEKLFF. The CDR3 DNA is TGTGCCAGCAGCCAAGGGACAGGCCATTCTAATGAAAAACTGTTTTTT.

The V call is TRBV5-1, the J call TRBJ2-7, with 7 bases aligning to TRBD1. Trimming removed 2 bases from V and 6 bases from J; junction bases left unmatched: 11. The CDR3 consists of 15 residues. CDR1 and CDR2 from the germline V gene are SGHRS and YFSETQ. The CDR3 nucleotides are TGCGCCAGCAGCTTCCCCCGGGACAGATTTATCGAGCAGTACTTC. It encodes CASSFPRDRFIEQYF.

The chain joins TRBV20-1 to TRBJ1-6; weak D call: TRBD1 (5 bases). The germline gives CDR1 DFQATT, CDR2 SNEGSKA (reference sequence). With 2 bases removed from V and 7 bases from J, the gap between germline ends came to 12 bases. The CDR3 sequence is 14 residues long. DNA of the CDR3: TGCAGTGCTAGAACTGGGACGGAGAATTCACCCCTCCACTTT. Encoded protein: CSARTGTENSPLHF.

This clonotype has a handful of counts. The chain combines TRBV11-2 with TRBJ2-1; D is possibly TRBD1 (5 bases). Germline V gene sequence: CDR1 SGHAT, CDR2 FQNNGV. Between the trimmed V and J ends, which lost 4 bases and 7 bases, there was a span of 20 bases. The length of the CDR3 is 16 residues. The CDR3 region is CASSSFDRAPRNEQFF. The CDR3 coding sequence is TGTGCCAGCAGCTCTTTCGACAGAGCCCCCAGAAATGAGCAGTTCTTC. The full variable domain, in which reference TRBV11-2 and TRBJ2-1 provide the parts outside the CDR3, is EAGVAQSPRYKIIEKRQSVAFWCNPISGHATLYWYQQILGQGPKLLIQFQNNGVVDDSQLPKDRFSAERLKGVDSTLKIQPAKLEDSAVYLCASSSFDRAPRNEQFFGPGTRLTVL.

This clonotype was seen a handful of times. The genes are TRBV11-3 and TRBJ2-3; D is unresolved. The CDR3 runs to 13 residues. The ends were cut back, 0 bases at V and 10 bases at J, with 11 bases in the middle. CDR1 is SGHNT and CDR2 is YENEEA in the germline V gene. CDR3 coding DNA: TGTGCCAGCAGCTTAGATGATCGGAAAGCGCAGTATTTT. It is translated as CASSLDDRKAQYF.

The chain is built from TRBV9 and TRBJ2-1; TRBD2 matches at 11 bases. The V gene end was trimmed by 4 bases and the J gene end by 9 bases; junction bases not matched to a gene: 9. CDR1 and CDR2 (germline): SGDLS, YYNGEE. CDR3 length: 15 residues. The chain's CDR3 is CASSPAGTSGAEQFF. CDR3 DNA sequence: TGTGCCAGCAGCCCAGCCGGGACTAGCGGAGCTGAGCAGTTCTTC.

The chain has TRBV20-1 and TRBJ2-3, with 9 bases matching TRBD2. Germline V gene lookup returns CDR1 DFQATT and CDR2 SNEGSKA (reference sequence). The CDR3 is 15 amino acids. With V trimmed by 1 base and J by 6 bases, 8 bases remained unmatched. CDR3 amino acids: CSARVASGAYDTQYF. Written as DNA, the CDR3 is TGCAGTGCTAGAGTGGCTAGCGGGGCCTACGATACGCAGTATTTT.

This clonotype was counted between two and nine times. This sequence joins TRBV12-3 or TRBV12-4 and TRBJ2-2; D is unresolved. V was clipped by 4 bases and J by 8 bases, with 8 bases between them. The CDR3 has 12 amino acids. This chain's CDR3 is CASSSLPGELFF. The CDR3 region has the DNA TGTGCCAGCAGTTCCCTCCCGGGGGAGCTGTTTTTT.

This clonotype was found a few times. The V gene is TRBV3-1, the J gene TRBJ2-5; TRBD2 matches at 8 bases. Germline trimming cut 3 bases from V and 5 bases from J; bases unmatched to any gene: 5. The CDR3 totals 14 residues. CDR1 and CDR2 (germline): LGHDT, YNNKEL (reference sequence). The CDR3 region has the DNA TGTGCCAGCAGCCAGGGACTAGTTATCGAGACCCAGTACTTC. Its translation: CASSQGLVIETQYF.

This clonotype was counted between two and nine times. The chain carries TRBV12-3 or TRBV12-4 and TRBJ2-1; TRBD1 or TRBD2 may be the D gene (5 bases each). V lost 6 bases and J 4 bases, leaving 16 bases between the germline ends. There are 15 residues in the CDR3. CDR3 bases: TGTGCCAGCAGCCCGGGTTCGGGACGGTACAATGAGCAGTTCTTC. It specifies CASSPGSGRYNEQFF.

The rearrangement uses TRBV28 and TRBJ2-7; 8 bases map to TRBD1. Trimming at V came to 2 bases and at J to 3 bases, leaving 6 bases not matched to a gene. Germline loops: CDR1 MDHEN, CDR2 SYDVKM. The CDR3 runs 15 residues. DNA for the CDR3: TGTGCCAGCAGTTTAGCGCAGACAGGGGACTACGAGCAGTACTTC. It translates to CASSLAQTGDYEQYF.

The rearrangement uses TRBV12-3 or TRBV12-4 and TRBJ2-3; D remains unclear. Trimming removed 2 bases at V and 2 bases at J, with 11 bases between. CDR3 length: 15 residues. The CDR3 sequence is CASSLWADLTDTQYF. The CDR3 DNA sequence: TGTGCCAGCAGTTTATGGGCCGACCTCACAGATACGCAGTATTTT.

The chain recombines TRBV12-3 or TRBV12-4 with TRBJ2-1; 11 bases are shared with TRBD2. J lost 3 bases, V lost 6 bases, and 7 bases had no gene match. The CDR3 covers 16 residues. DNA for the CDR3: TGTGCCAGCAGCAGACTAGCGGGGTTATACTACAATGAGCAGTTCTTC. This sequence encodes CASSRLAGLYYNEQFF.

The chain links TRBV7-2 to TRBJ2-5; D may be TRBD1 (5 bases). Germline loops: CDR1 SGHTA, CDR2 FQGNSA. The CDR3 spans 13 residues. V was shortened by 5 bases and J by 2 bases, with 9 bases between the two germline ends. CDR3: CASSRPGQETQYF. The DNA for the CDR3 is TGTGCCAGCAGCCGCCCAGGGCAAGAGACCCAGTACTTC.

The gene calls are TRBV12-3 or TRBV12-4 and TRBJ2-3, with no clear D. CDR3 length: 13 residues. V was shortened by 5 bases and J by 5 bases, with 11 bases between the two germline ends. The CDR3 nucleotides read TGTGCCAGCAGTCCCCGAGTGCTAGATACGCAGTATTTT. Residues: CASSPRVLDTQYF.

This clonotype appeared a few times. Because it lacks the conserved phenylalanine or tryptophan at the end, this CDR3 is likely a read error. The limits of the CDR3 on the DNA are not certain, so only TCRdb's listed CDR3 is given. The CDR3 loop is CASGLLNRAGAI. This chain connects TRBV12-3 or TRBV12-4 to TRBJ1-1; the table's D call, TRBD1, was not checked against the DNA. The CDR3 length equals 12 residues, ends included.

The rearrangement links TRBV28 to TRBJ2-7; D is uncertain. Trimming cost V 10 bases and J 0 bases, with 16 bases left between them. Germline V gene sequence: CDR1 MDHEN, CDR2 SYDVKM. The CDR3 length is 14 residues. CDR3 region: CAMGPLQSSYEQYF. DNA for the CDR3: TGTGCCATGGGCCCCCTACAGAGCTCCTACGAGCAGTACTTC.

The table lists this clonotype with a few counts. The V and J genes are TRBV28 and TRBJ2-7; TRBD1 aligns across 7 bases. This CDR3 has 15 residues. Germline CDR1 and CDR2: MDHEN and SYDVKM. Trimming at V came to 7 bases and at J to 5 bases, leaving 14 bases not matched to a gene. The CDR3 protein is CASTHRRGGGHEQYF. The CDR3 DNA is TGTGCCAGCACCCATCGGAGAGGGGGCGGACACGAGCAGTACTTC. Looking up the rest from reference TRBV28 and TRBJ2-7 gives the full variable domain: DVKVTQSSRYLVKRTGEKVFLECVQDMDHENMFWYRQDPGLGLRLIYFSYDVKMKEKGDIPEGYSVSREKKERFSLILESASTNQTSMYLCASTHRRGGGHEQYFGPGTRLTVT.